This T cell receptor (beta chain) was found in a study of cytomegalovirus exposure and HLA in healthy donors. About the study: The study placed less than 90% of its approximately 360 genotyped donors in the Caucasian-associated ancestry cluster. Whole-study findings and limits: By a later analysis, the bulk of CMV-associated TCR beta chains appeared HLA-restricted. Investigators reported about 160 TCR beta chains as tied to cytomegalovirus.

Both 60 Vbeta primers and 13 Jbeta primers went into the PCR. Profiling relied on immunoSEQ multiplex PCR, and the TCRdb table lists in-frame clones only, not all of them. The table lists more than 95,000 clones, around 75% of them singletons. Donors in the study were healthy people who gave bone marrow. Note on this clone: No antigen is known for it.

The CDR3 has 12 residues. CDR1 is MDHEN, CDR2 SYDVKM, per germline. V gave up 6 bases and J gave up 5 bases, with 9 bases separating them. The genes are TRBV28 and TRBJ2-3, with D possibly being TRBD2 (5 bases). The specimen sequenced was PBMCs. The TCR comes from a woman aged 45-65 years in good health and CMV-seronegative. CDR3 sequence: CASRSLGDTQYF. CDR3 nucleotides: TGTGCCAGCAGATCACTAGGAGATACGCAGTATTTT.